A single sample gave rise to the 20 T cell receptor beta chains below, sequenced in a study of blood T cells in healthy people across ages. PCR was performed a second time for about 6 to 12 cycles using a sample-barcoded 5' primer and a J-beta primer mix. Each CDR3 protein gets one entry after TCRdb re-called the 5' RACE reads with MiXCR. The repertoire holds over a million distinct CDR3 sequences, with 35% to 45% as singletons. Sequencing was performed on blood. The source is a woman aged 18-29 years in good health.

Written as DNA, the CDR3 is TGCGCCAGCAGCCCAATTTTTGGAGGGTTAGGATCACCCCTCCACTTT. Residues: CASSPIFGGLGSPLHF. This chain connects TRBV4-3 to TRBJ1-6, with D uncertain. The germline V gene encodes CDR1 LGHNA and CDR2 YSLEER. V was trimmed by 4 bases and J by 10 bases, leaving 20 bases between them. The CDR3 runs to 16 residues.

V usage is TRBV4-1 and J usage is TRBJ1-2; D might be TRBD1 (6 bases). Trimming shortened V by 0 bases and J by 3 bases, and 11 bases separated the two germline ends. The length of the CDR3 is 15 residues. In germline, CDR1 is MGHRA, CDR2 YSYEKL. The CDR3 DNA sequence: TGCGCCAGCAGCCAAGAGGGCAGGGGAGACTATGGCTACACCTTC. Translating it yields CASSQEGRGDYGYTF.

The chain links TRBV6-2 or TRBV6-3 to TRBJ2-7; D not resolved. This CDR3 contains 14 residues. Per germline, CDR1 MNHEY and CDR2 SVGEGT. The V end lost 6 bases, the J end lost 4 bases, and 16 bases lay between the germline ends. CDR3 loop: CASSSGRIFYEQYF. The CDR3 region has the DNA TGTGCCAGCAGCTCCGGACGGATTTTTTACGAGCAGTACTTC.

In its sample, this clonotype was seen many times. This chain links TRBV29-1 with TRBJ2-1; D gene ambiguous. With 0 bases removed from V and 9 bases from J, the gap between germline ends came to 15 bases. The germline gives CDR1 SQVTM, CDR2 ANQGSEA. The CDR3 loop spans 14 amino acids. The CDR3 sequence is CSVEDRGSSSEQFF. DNA for the CDR3: TGCAGCGTTGAAGATCGAGGAAGTAGCAGTGAGCAGTTCTTC.

As concerns this clonotype: The junction departs from the called germline gene at one end, perhaps through a read error. The chain carries TRBV12-3 or TRBV12-4 and TRBJ2-5; 8 nucleotides align to TRBD1. CDR3 length: 13 residues. The CDR3 reads CASWDRLQETRYF. The CDR3 DNA is TGTGCCAGCTGGGACAGGCTACAAGAGACCCGGTACTTC.

This clonotype was observed a handful of times. This chain links TRBV14 with TRBJ1-5, with D unresolved. Germline V CDR1 and CDR2: SGHDN, FVKESK. The CDR3 totals 14 residues. With 2 bases removed from V and 1 base from J, the gap between germline ends came to 6 bases. The CDR3 sequence: CASSQTNSNQPQHF. The CDR3 DNA reads as TGTGCCAGCAGCCAAACAAACAGCAATCAGCCCCAGCATTTT.

The rearrangement links TRBV7-2 to TRBJ2-1, with D possibly TRBD2 on 5 matching bases. Germline lookup yields CDR1 SGHTA and CDR2 FQGNSA. Trimming took 1 base from V and 7 from J, leaving 11 bases between them. There are 14 residues in the CDR3. The CDR3 coding sequence is TGTGCCAGCAGCTTAGGGATGTCGGGGAATGAGCAGTTCTTC. Amino acid sequence: CASSLGMSGNEQFF.

This clonotype was found a few times. The chain combines TRBV7-2 with TRBJ2-7; D might be TRBD1 (6 bases). Germline V gives CDR1 SGHTA, CDR2 FQGNSA. The CDR3 contains 13 residues. V shed 9 bases and J shed 3 bases, with 15 bases lying between them. The CDR3 DNA reads as TGTGCCAGTAGTTTTCACAGGGACTACGAGCAGTACTTC. This sequence encodes CASSFHRDYEQYF.

The V call is TRBV20-1, the J call TRBJ1-1; 8 positions match TRBD1. Germline CDR1 DFQATT, CDR2 SNEGSKA (reference sequence). J lost 7 bases, V lost 0 bases, and 4 bases had no gene match. The CDR3 is 13 residues long. CDR3: CSAREPGQGEAFF. The CDR3 DNA sequence: TGCAGTGCTAGAGAGCCCGGACAGGGTGAAGCTTTCTTT.

The CDR3 reads CASSRGTGVQDTQYF. The CDR3 DNA follows: TGTGCCAGCAGCAGAGGGACAGGGGTCCAAGATACGCAGTATTTT. V usage is TRBV2 and J usage is TRBJ2-3; 10 positions agree with TRBD1. Germline V gene lookup returns CDR1 SNHLY and CDR2 FYNNEI. The CDR3 is 15 amino acids. V shed 6 bases, J shed 5 bases, and the junction held 8 bases outside the gene matches. The full variable domain, with the rest looked up from reference TRBV2 and TRBJ2-3, is EPEVTQTPSHQVTQMGQEVILRCVPISNHLYFYWYRQILGQKVEFLVSFYNNEISEKSEIFDDQFSVERPDGSNFTLKIRSTKLEDSAMYFCASSRGTGVQDTQYFGPGTRLTVL.

V usage is TRBV15 and J usage is TRBJ2-2, with D unclear. Germline-derived CDR1 and CDR2 are LNHNV and YYDKDF (reference sequence). The V gene lost 0 bases and the J gene lost 6 bases, with 8 bases spanning the gap. The length of the CDR3 is 14 residues. Here the CDR3 DNA reads TGTGCCACCAGCAGAGATAGAACTGCCGGGGAGCTGTTTTTT. Translation gives CATSRDRTAGELFF.

This clonotype was picked up one time. The J gene is TRBJ1-5, the V gene TRBV6-2 or TRBV6-3; a weak D match, TRBD1 (5 bases). V gave up 7 bases and J gave up 4 bases, with 11 bases separating them. This CDR3 region has 13 residues. Germline values: CDR1 MNHEY, CDR2 SVGEGT. The CDR3 spells CASTTEGNQPQHF. The CDR3 region has the DNA TGTGCCAGCACAACAGAGGGGAATCAGCCCCAGCATTTT.

The chain employs TRBV12-3 or TRBV12-4 and TRBJ2-1; 11 bases align to TRBD2. This CDR3 comprises 16 residues. Unmatched junction bases numbered 12, after V lost 6 bases and J lost 8 bases. CDR3 sequence reads: CASRPTSGRGEYEQFF. CDR3 bases: TGTGCCAGCAGACCCACTAGCGGGAGAGGGGAATATGAGCAGTTCTTC.

This chain links TRBV11-1 with TRBJ2-1, with TRBD1 identical over 12 bases. This CDR3 contains 15 residues. V gave up 4 bases and J gave up 6 bases; unmatched junction bases: 4. Germline assignment: CDR1 SGHAT and CDR2 FQDESV (reference sequence). The CDR3 region has the DNA TGTGCCAGCAGCTCCGGGACAGGGGGCATCAATGAGCAGTTCTTC. This sequence encodes CASSSGTGGINEQFF.

This clonotype has more than one count but fewer than ten. V gene TRBV4-1 combines with J gene TRBJ2-5; 9 bases are a match to TRBD2. The length of the CDR3 is 15 residues. Germline lookup yields CDR1 MGHRA and CDR2 YSYEKL. V gave up 3 bases and J gave up 5 bases; unmatched junction bases: 7. This chain's CDR3 is CASSHVREGLETQYF. CDR3 DNA: TGCGCCAGCAGCCACGTGCGGGAGGGCCTTGAGACCCAGTACTTC.

This clonotype has a handful of counts. The chain recombines TRBV12-5 with TRBJ1-4, with 9 bases that match TRBD1. The CDR3 is made up of 18 amino acids. J gave up 5 bases and V 0 bases, and 10 bases lay outside the gene matches. Germline CDR1 and CDR2: LGHNT and FRNRAP. CDR3 DNA: TGTGCTAGTGGTTTGGTACAGGTTCCCGGGACAGGGAATGAAAAACTGTTTTTT. This translates into CASGLVQVPGTGNEKLFF.

This chain joins TRBV10-3 and TRBJ2-1; D tentatively fits TRBD1 or TRBD2 (5 bases each). V dropped 0 bases and J dropped 7 bases, with 16 bases sitting between them. CDR1 is ENHRY, CDR2 SYGVKD, per germline. CDR3 size: 16 residues. The DNA for the CDR3 is TGTGCCATCAGTGAGTCGGGTGGGACCGCTTGGAATGAGCAGTTCTTC. Amino acid sequence: CAISESGGTAWNEQFF.

The CDR3 is CASSVVAGANTGELFF. In DNA, the CDR3 is TGTGCCAGCAGCGTAGTTGCCGGAGCGAACACCGGGGAGCTGTTTTTT. This chain uses TRBV9 with TRBJ2-2, with D unclear. V was clipped by 0 bases and J by 0 bases, with 9 bases between them. The CDR3 contains 16 residues. Germline CDR1 is SGDLS and CDR2 is YYNGEE.

This clonotype showed up just a few times. The CDR3 loop is CSARGSLAKWNEQYF. In DNA form, the CDR3 reads TGCAGTGCTAGAGGGTCCCTTGCGAAGTGGAACGAGCAGTACTTC. The chain joins TRBV20-1 to TRBJ2-7; D unresolved. With 1 base removed from V and 5 bases from J, the gap between germline ends came to 18 bases. This CDR3 has 15 residues. Germline V lookup: CDR1 DFQATT, CDR2 SNEGSKA (reference sequence).

The CDR3 loop is CASSARTVNTGELFF. CDR3 coding DNA: TGCGCCAGCAGCGCAAGGACTGTTAACACCGGGGAGCTGTTTTTT. The rearrangement links TRBV5-1 to TRBJ2-2; a possible D gene is TRBD2 (5 bases). Trimming took 4 bases from V and 2 from J, leaving 12 bases between them. This CDR3 has 15 residues. Per the germline V gene, CDR1 is SGHRS and CDR2 is YFSETQ.